The clone carrying this TCR beta chain was detected only once. Its target is not known. This entry comes from a study of T cell responses to AZD1222 COVID-19 vaccine. Generated by immunoSEQ multiplex PCR, the TCRdb table keeps only in-frame clones and is missing some. Among roughly 120,000 clones listed, just under 95% were seen once. Findings and caveats of the study: Targets within unmutated variant regions were reportedly found for nearly half of spike-specific TCRs.

The V end lost 0 bases, the J end lost 4 bases, and 12 bases lay between the germline ends. The CDR3 length is 16 residues. Germline V CDR1 and CDR2: LNHDA, SQIVND (reference sequence). This sequence was found in an adult in good health. The chain recombines TRBV19 with TRBJ1-4; D gene ambiguous. The specimen was peripheral blood, collected on day 0 of AZD1222 vaccination. CDR3 region: CASSIDQLGYNEKLFF. The CDR3 coding sequence is TGTGCCAGTAGTATAGATCAGTTGGGGTATAATGAAAAACTGTTTTTT.